This TCR beta chain stems from a study of blood T cell repertoires in COVID-19. Turning to the study itself: COVID-19 samples from acute and convalescent phases originated in the United States, Italy and Spain. PBMCs, B-cell-depleted T cells, or T cells provided the cDNA or gDNA that made up the material.

In the study's own analysis: Reference gene primer amplification gave estimated nucleated cell counts. Assay used: immunoSEQ multiplex PCR; TCRdb lists only in-frame clones, some missing. From that table come the V and J calls and clone size; the DNA was used to work out D and trimming. This table has some 150,000 clones, 79% appearing once. The V gene's germline CDR1 is SGDLS and CDR2 YYNGEE. CDR3 length: 15 residues. Trimming stripped 4 bases from V and 0 bases from J, with 12 bases between. This clonotype was obtained from a man aged 50-60 years with active or convalescent COVID-19. Input material: peripheral blood. The gene calls are TRBV9 and TRBJ2-3, with D possibly TRBD2 on 6 matching bases. The chain's CDR3 is CASSIGSLSTDTQYF. The CDR3 coding sequence is TGTGCCAGCAGCATCGGGAGTCTGAGCACAGATACGCAGTATTTT.